This T cell receptor (beta chain) was retrieved from a study of cytomegalovirus exposure and HLA in healthy donors. At the level of the study: Around 80 million unique TCRs from HLA-typed donors were held in an early data release.

13 Jbeta primers and 60 Vbeta primers were used for the PCR. Produced via immunoSEQ multiplex PCR; TCRdb's table is partial and in-frame only. The data contain around 94,000 clones, 70% to 85% of them singletons. Study-level points and caveats: In a later analysis, parvovirus B19, influenza, CMV and Epstein-Barr virus appeared linked to several top co-occurrence clusters. A prior analysis recorded that most TCR beta V segments were productive about 87% or about 30% of the time. Usually a TCR sequence was rare, but some public TCRs were found in many donors.

In the case of this clone: Its antigen is still unknown.

Trimming shortened V by 0 bases and J by 5 bases, and 14 bases separated the two germline ends. The CDR3 is made up of 15 amino acids. Looked up from germline, CDR1 is SGHRS and CDR2 is YFSETQ. This chain connects TRBV5-1 to TRBJ1-1; no clear D. This receptor was taken from a human donor in good health. The sequencing input was PBMCs. The CDR3 DNA is TGCGCCAGCAGCTTGGAGGCGGGAGTCGGGACTGAAGCTTTCTTT. It encodes CASSLEAGVGTEAFF.